This T cell receptor beta chain was sequenced for a study of OX40 agonist ivuxolimab in advanced cancers. Study in general: Past anti-PD-1, anti-PD-L1 or anti-CTLA-4 therapy was accepted, and 40% had received some.

Using immunoSEQ multiplex PCR, the repertoire was profiled, and TCRdb retains in-frame clones only, with some absent. This repertoire shows about 32,000 clones, 81% found once; its top ten account for roughly 21%. This CDR3 contains 17 residues. Autoimmune disease history or systemic immunosuppression meant exclusion. This material consisted of CD4+ or CD8+ T cells sorted from blood, taken in a trial of the OX40 agonist ivuxolimab. The origin of this receptor is an adult with an advanced solid tumor such as melanoma, head and neck, liver or kidney cancer. This chain links TRBV21-1 with TRBJ2-7; the table names TRBD1, a call not compared with the DNA. TRBV21-1 is noted as a pseudogene. The CDR3 loop reads CASSKGVVGQGFYEQYF. The CDR3 DNA sequence: TGTGCCAGCAGCAAAGGGGTGGTTGGACAGGGCTTCTACGAGCAGTACTTC.